Only a few counts were recorded for the clone carrying this T cell receptor (beta chain). The V gene's germline CDR1 is SGHKS and CDR2 YYEKEE (reference sequence). V lost 0 bases to trimming and J lost 2 bases, with 11 bases between them. The CDR3 spans 15 residues. The sample comes from a study of technical replicates of blood from a handful of donors. Sequencing was performed with immunoSEQ multiplex PCR; in TCRdb, only in-frame clones are kept and a portion is missing. Altogether about 78,000 clones are present, more than 85% being singletons, with the ten largest covering 0.41%. The sequencing sample was made of T cells isolated from PBMCs. The chain employs TRBV5-5 and TRBJ2-5; a possible D gene is TRBD2 (6 bases). The origin of this receptor is a human donor in good health. The CDR3 reads CASSLAGLDQETQYF. CDR3 coding DNA: TGTGCCAGCAGCTTGGCGGGACTTGATCAAGAGACCCAGTACTTC.